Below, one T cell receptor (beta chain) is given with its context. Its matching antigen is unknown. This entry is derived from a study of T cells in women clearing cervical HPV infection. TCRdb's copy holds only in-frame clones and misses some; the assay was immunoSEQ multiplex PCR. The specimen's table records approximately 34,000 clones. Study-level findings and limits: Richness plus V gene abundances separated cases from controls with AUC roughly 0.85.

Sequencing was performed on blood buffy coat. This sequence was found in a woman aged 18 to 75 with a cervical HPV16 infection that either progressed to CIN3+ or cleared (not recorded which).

Incomplete CDR3 DNA: TGTGCCAGCAGCCACAGGGTTGGCGAG. Encoded protein: CASSHRVGE. The full CDR3 protein is CASSHRVGEQYF. The chain couples TRBV7-6 to TRBJ2-7, with D perhaps matching TRBD1 (6 bases). The CDR3 extends 3 residues past the end of the read, so its final part is completed from the germline J gene. Germline CDR1 SGHVS, CDR2 FNYEAQ. CDR3 size: 12 residues. Trimming took off 5 bases at V and 6 bases at J, with 11 bases between the two ends.